This TCR beta chain appears in the sequencing data of a study of Ad26.COV2.S vaccination and SARS-CoV-2 variants. CDR3 length: 16 amino acids. Trimming pared 2 bases from V and 3 bases from J, leaving 13 bases between. Looked up from germline, CDR1 is MNHNY and CDR2 is SVGAGI (reference sequence). The treatment denotes: around 19 received Ad26.COV2.S at low or high dose, single or two shots; a few received placebo; per-sample allocation not given. Material that was analyzed had been drawn on day 63 after the first vaccine or placebo injection. The vaccine delivered Wuhan-strain SARS-CoV-2 spike through an Ad26 vector. Sequencing was performed with immunoSEQ multiplex PCR; in TCRdb, only in-frame clones are kept and a portion is missing. Here the sample spans 380,000 or so clones, approximately 90% being singletons.

This TCR was recovered from a person between 18 and 65 years old who received the Ad26.COV2.S COVID-19 vaccine or a placebo. The V gene is TRBV6-6, the J gene TRBJ1-4; TRBD1 is a possible D gene (5 bases). Sequenced material: peripheral blood, taken in a trial of Ad26.COV2.S vaccine versus placebo. The CDR3 here is CASSYSPAGPNEKLFF. The CDR3 coding sequence is TGTGCCAGCAGTTACAGTCCGGCAGGGCCTAATGAAAAACTGTTTTTT.